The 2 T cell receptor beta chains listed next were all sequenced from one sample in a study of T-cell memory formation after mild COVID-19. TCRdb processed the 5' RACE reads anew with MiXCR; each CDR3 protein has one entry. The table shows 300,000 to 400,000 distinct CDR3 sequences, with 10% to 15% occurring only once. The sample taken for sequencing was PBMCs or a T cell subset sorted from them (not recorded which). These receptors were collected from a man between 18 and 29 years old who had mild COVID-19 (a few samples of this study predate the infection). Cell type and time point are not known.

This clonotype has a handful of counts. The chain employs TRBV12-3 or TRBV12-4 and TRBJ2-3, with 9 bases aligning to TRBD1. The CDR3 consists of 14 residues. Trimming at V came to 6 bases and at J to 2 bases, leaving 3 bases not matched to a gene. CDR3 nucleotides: TGTGCCAGCAGCCGGGACAGGGACACAGATACGCAGTATTTT. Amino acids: CASSRDRDTDTQYF.

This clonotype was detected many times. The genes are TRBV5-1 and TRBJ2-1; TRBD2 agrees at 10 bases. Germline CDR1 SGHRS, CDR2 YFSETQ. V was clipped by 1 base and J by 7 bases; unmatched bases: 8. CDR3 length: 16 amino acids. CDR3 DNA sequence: TGCGCCAGCAGCTTGTCCCCTAGCGGGGGTGGTAATGAGCAGTTCTTC. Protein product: CASSLSPSGGGNEQFF.